Listed below are T cell receptor beta chains from one sample, sequenced in a study of T cells in Graves' hyperthyroidism and ophthalmopathy. TCRdb reprocessed the multiplex PCR reads via MiXCR and lists one record per CDR3 protein. The sample includes some 510,000 distinct CDR3 sequences, 20% seen only once; the top ten take about a quarter. Specimen: blood. All receptors come from a man between 18 and 29 years old with Graves' hyperthyroidism. Each CDR3 is given with its conserved first and last residue. Fields, in order: J gene, D gene, V gene, CDR3 length, clone size, CDR3 protein, CDR3 DNA. A D gene is named only where the DNA matches it firmly. Not every row has a clone size; where given, it reads once, few, many or a size class.

J: TRBJ2-2
D: NA
V: TRBV15
length: 16
size: many
CDR3: CATSRDLGQNTGELFF
DNA: TGTGCCACCAGCAGAGACCTAGGACAGAACACCGGGGAGCTGTTTTTT

J: TRBJ1-1
D: NA
V: TRBV2
length: 15
size: many
CDR3: CASSDGAGGNTEAFF
DNA: TGTGCCAGCAGTGACGGCGCGGGGGGGAACACTGAAGCTTTCTTT

J: TRBJ2-5
D: TRBD2
V: TRBV28
length: 18
size: NA
CDR3: CASSVPKGLAGGAGIQYF
DNA: TGTGCCAGCAGTGTCCCCAAGGGACTAGCGGGAGGGGCGGGTATCCAGTACTTC

J: TRBJ2-7
D: NA
V: TRBV6-1
length: 14
size: NA
CDR3: CASSPYSSSYEQYF
DNA: TGTGCCAGCAGTCCATACTCCTCATCCTACGAGCAGTACTTC

J: TRBJ2-7
D: NA
V: TRBV2
length: 15
size: NA
CDR3: CASRPGHLEYYEQYF
DNA: TGTGCCAGCAGGCCGGGACACCTAGAGTACTACGAGCAGTACTTC

J: TRBJ1-3
D: NA
V: TRBV11-1
length: 19
size: NA
CDR3: CASSLAAHNIHRTGNTIYF
DNA: TGTGCCAGCAGCTTAGCAGCCCATAATATCCACCGAACTGGAAACACCATATATTTT

J: TRBJ1-2
D: TRBD1
V: TRBV30
length: 13
size: few
CDR3: CAWSGQGAGGYTF
DNA: TGTGCCTGGTCCGGACAGGGGGCAGGAGGCTACACCTTC

J: TRBJ2-2
D: TRBD2
V: TRBV3-1
length: 19
size: NA
CDR3: CASSQDSASGGRGTGELFF
DNA: TGTGCCAGCAGCCAAGATTCGGCTAGCGGGGGGCGCGGCACCGGGGAGCTGTTTTTT

J: TRBJ2-7
D: NA
V: TRBV7-8
length: 12
size: NA
CDR3: CASSLSPPEQYF
DNA: TGTGCCAGCAGCTTATCCCCCCCCGAGCAGTACTTC

J: TRBJ2-2
D: NA
V: TRBV10-1
length: 14
size: many
CDR3: CASTDNNPTGELFF
DNA: TGCGCCAGCACAGATAACAACCCCACCGGGGAGCTGTTTTTT

J: TRBJ1-1
D: NA
V: TRBV29-1
length: 13
size: many
CDR3: CSVGTAMNTEAFF
DNA: TGCAGCGTTGGAACAGCTATGAACACTGAAGCTTTCTTT

J: TRBJ1-2
D: NA
V: TRBV12-3/TRBV12-4
length: 13
size: many
CDR3: CASSRGGQGGYTF
DNA: TGTGCCAGCAGTCGGGGGGGACAAGGAGGCTACACCTTC

J: TRBJ2-5
D: NA
V: TRBV28
length: 13
size: many
CDR3: CASSLSGPGTQYF
DNA: TGTGCCAGCAGCCTGTCCGGTCCGGGGACCCAGTACTTC

J: TRBJ1-1
D: NA
V: TRBV2
length: 15
size: many
CDR3: CASSGISTLNTEAFF
DNA: TGTGCCAGCAGTGGAATTTCCACCTTGAACACTGAAGCTTTCTTT

J: TRBJ2-7
D: NA
V: TRBV12-3/TRBV12-4
length: 16
size: many
CDR3: CASSFRYPIQPDEQYF
DNA: TGTGCCAGCAGTTTCAGGTACCCCATCCAGCCGGACGAGCAGTACTTC

J: TRBJ2-5
D: NA
V: TRBV20-1
length: 14
size: many
CDR3: CSASVGGTTETQYF
DNA: TGCAGTGCTAGTGTAGGCGGGACCACAGAGACCCAGTACTTC

J: TRBJ1-1
D: NA
V: TRBV10-3
length: 15
size: many
CDR3: CASSESGYLNTEAFF
DNA: TGTGCCAGCAGTGAGTCAGGGTACTTGAACACTGAAGCTTTCTTT

J: TRBJ2-7
D: TRBD1
V: TRBV5-1
length: 17
size: few
CDR3: CASSPAPRTGSSYEQYF
DNA: TGCGCCAGCAGCCCGGCCCCCCGGACAGGGAGCTCCTACGAGCAGTACTTC

J: TRBJ2-7
D: NA
V: TRBV6-1
length: 13
size: NA
CDR3: CASSVAEGTEQYF
DNA: TGTGCCAGCAGTGTAGCGGAGGGGACCGAGCAGTACTTC

J: TRBJ1-2
D: NA
V: TRBV10-3
length: 15
size: many
CDR3: CAISESGQGGYGYTF
DNA: TGTGCCATCAGTGAGTCCGGGCAGGGAGGCTATGGCTACACCTTC

J: TRBJ1-4
D: TRBD1
V: TRBV12-3/TRBV12-4
length: 16
size: few
CDR3: CASTSLPQGGYEKLFF
DNA: TGTGCCAGCACCTCTCTACCGCAGGGGGGATATGAAAAACTGTTTTTT

J: TRBJ1-1
D: NA
V: TRBV9
length: 14
size: NA
CDR3: CASSVAVSGGTPFF
DNA: TGTGCCAGCAGCGTAGCGGTTAGTGGAGGGACACCTTTCTTT

J: TRBJ1-1
D: NA
V: TRBV4-1
length: 14
size: many
CDR3: CASSRPGTNTEAFF
DNA: TGCGCCAGCAGCCGGCCAGGGACTAACACTGAAGCTTTCTTT